The 4 T cell receptor beta chains presented below share a single source sample, sequenced in a study of shared clonotypes between healthy human individuals. TCRdb keeps only in-frame clones here, not all; method: immunoSEQ multiplex PCR. Of nearly 750,000 clones listed, 72% are singletons. Sequenced sample: memory CD4+ T cells sorted from blood. Documented subset: CD45RA-negative fraction. These receptors were collected from a woman in her twenties or thirties in good health.

The V and J genes are TRBV11-2 and TRBJ2-3; D might be TRBD2 (6 bases). V lost 0 bases and J lost 5, with 12 bases in between. CDR1 is SGHAT, CDR2 FQNNGV, per germline. The CDR3 spans 15 residues. CDR3 nucleotides: TGTGCCAGCAGCTTAGAAACGGGAGTTATAGATACGCAGTATTTT. As protein: CASSLETGVIDTQYF.

This clone came up a few times. The CDR3 loop reads CASSGLQGPGYTF. The CDR3 DNA is TGCGCCAGCAGCGGCCTACAGGGTCCTGGCTACACCTTC. This chain connects TRBV5-1 to TRBJ1-2; D perhaps matches TRBD1 (6 bases). Germline loops: CDR1 SGHRS, CDR2 YFSETQ. Trimming left V 4 bases short and J 7 bases short, with 14 bases between. The length of the CDR3 is 13 residues. Filled out from reference TRBV5-1 and TRBJ1-2, the complete variable domain reads KAGVTQTPRYLIKTRGQQVTLSCSPISGHRSVSWYQQTPGQGLQFLFEYFSETQRNKGNFPGRFSGRQFSNSRSEMNVSTLELGDSALYLCASSGLQGPGYTFGSGTRLTVV.

This clone occurred a few times. The chain carries TRBV6-1 and TRBJ2-7, with D perhaps matching TRBD1 or TRBD2 (5 bases each). The CDR3 runs 14 residues. The V gene lost 6 bases and the J gene lost 6 bases, with 18 bases spanning the gap. The germline V gene encodes CDR1 MNHNS and CDR2 SASEGT. The CDR3 DNA reads as TGTGCCAGCAGCGAGAATTCCAGGGAGAGCGAGCAGTACTTC. Translated: CASSENSRESEQYF.

V and J are TRBV5-1 and TRBJ2-1; 7 bases are shared with TRBD1. The CDR3 consists of 15 residues. V lost 4 bases to trimming and J lost 0 bases; unmatched junction nucleotides: 4. Germline V gene lookup returns CDR1 SGHRS and CDR2 YFSETQ. This CDR3 reads CASSQTGPSYNEQFF. The CDR3 DNA is TGCGCCAGCAGCCAGACAGGGCCCTCCTACAATGAGCAGTTCTTC.